The source of this T cell receptor beta chain is a study of T cells after yellow fever vaccination. Across the whole study: Fractions of low cell number were prepared using SMART-Seq v4 Ultra Low Input.

The V and J ends lost 1 base and 4 bases respectively, with 12 bases between them. This CDR3 is 15 amino acids long. Germline values: CDR1 LGHNA, CDR2 YNFKEQ. About this clonotype itself: The target antigen is unknown.

A process of 5'RACE template switching, which added a universal primer site and UMIs, was used to make TCR cDNA. One entry per CDR3 protein results from TCRdb running MiXCR on the 5' RACE reads. Of under 100,000 distinct CDR3 sequences listed, under 7% were seen once; the top ten hold about 41%. General observations from the study: Weaker overall, the secondary response nonetheless peaked faster (day 5 versus 15). Few clonotypes appeared in both CD4 and CD8 compartments.

The chain joins TRBV4-2 to TRBJ2-3, with D perhaps matching TRBD2 (6 bases). The sequence came from a young man who received the YFV17D yellow fever vaccine. The specimen was CD8+ T cells sorted from PBMCs, collected 10 days after the yellow fever booster vaccination. The CDR3 loop reads CASSQGLGGADTQYF. DNA of the CDR3: TGTGCCAGCAGCCAAGGACTAGGCGGCGCAGATACGCAGTATTTT.